This TCR beta chain stems from a study of shared clonotypes between healthy human individuals (dated by TCRdb to about 2020). Broadly, across the study: A couple of women and a few men aged 18 to 49 years were included in the cohort. To increase sequencing depth and limit assay-specific biases, TCR repertoire library preparation and sequencing were carried out by different laboratories using diverse techniques. For each donor, CD4 naive and CD4 memory were each given three plates, CD8 naive was given two plates, and CD8 memory was given one plate. Blood TCR repertoires of roughly five healthy adults were deeply sequenced to estimate repertoire size and the extent of clonotype sharing between individuals. Per donor, leukapheresis produced somewhere between about 0.8 and 9 billion PBMCs.

Using the deep immunoSEQ assay, TCR CDR3 regions were amplified from genomic DNA by multiplex PCR. For each cell subset, the extracted genomic DNA was distributed evenly across all wells of several immunoSEQ 96-well plates, and each plate served as one replicate. For sorted subsets, 150 to 200 ng genomic DNA, equal to 30,000 to 35,000 T cell genomes, was loaded into each replicate PCR. The purified libraries were quantified using a Qubit 3.0 fluorometer, sized with a Bioanalyzer 2100, and then quantified again using the KAPA Library Quantification kit. Each immunoSEQ 96-well plate was sequenced on its own single-read 150-cycle Illumina NextSeq 550 flow cell. The paper's processing steps were these. Because the immunoSEQ output held only junctional sequences and lacked quality scores, the filtering could not match the filtering applied to full-length reads. Sequences were annotated with PyIR, a Python wrapper for IgBLAST v1.9, using IMGT germline references to assign V/J genes and CDR3. Any read was removed if the V/J assignment was weak (E-value above 1e-6), the CDR3 was missing, or the read contained stop codons, out-of-frame junctions, or ambiguous translated residues. A V3J clonotype was defined by an identical inferred V gene, J gene, and CDR3 amino acid sequence. Percentage overlap between repertoires was calculated by dividing the number of shared unique clonotypes by the size of the smaller repertoire. Repertoire richness was assessed with RTK rarefaction, the Chao1 estimator, and Recon v2.1 estimates of unobserved clonotypes. For all TCRbeta clonotypes obtained by the gDNA method from a few donors, generation probabilities were computed with OLGA. Sourced from immuneACCESS, this table was stored by TCRdb with only in-frame sequences that have V and J called. A share of the clones is absent; for the studies checked, an unresolved V gene accounts for under half, and the remainder has no known explanation. The V and J calls and the clone size are those of that table, but D and trimming were determined from the DNA. The sample table records roughly 1 million clones; 65% to 75% of these occur just once. The top ten hold around 1.4% of the sample.

Donors were healthy HIV-negative adults with no recently reported acute infections or vaccinations. Every donor was a Caucasian adult residing in Nashville, Tennessee, USA. CD4+ T cells were enriched through magnetic negative selection, after which naive cells were positively selected on CD45RA and the remaining negative fraction served as the memory subset. Blood was obtained by leukapheresis, after which PBMCs were separated by Ficoll-Histopaque density gradient centrifugation and cryopreserved in liquid nitrogen vapor phase. Purity and quantity of every magnetically sorted T cell population were checked by analytical flow cytometry. Each sorted fraction had its genomic DNA isolated and then quantified by UV absorbance on a Nanodrop 2000c. Study-wide findings and limitations: Sampling was restricted to blood, and TCR repertoires in tissue are likely to differ from TCR repertoires in blood. Naive subsets generally had larger estimated clonotype richness than memory subsets did. Incomplete sequencing was indicated by rarefaction of sorted-subset datasets, despite the large sequencing depth. When several donors were compared, the shared fraction of clonotypes was around 5.1% for naive CD4, about 4% for naive CD8, roughly 2.5% for memory CD4, and 0.35% to 0.4% for memory CD8. Based on pairwise subsampling, the degree of clonotype sharing among donors was expected to be affected by sequencing depth. Clonotypes shared by all four sorted-subset donors showed higher generation probabilities than non-shared clonotypes. The small number of donors limited the genetic and exposure-history diversity represented.

About this clone: The antigen it binds to is not known. No quality values exist for individual bases; no much larger clone is one base distant.

The sequence came from a young man in good health. The specimen sequenced was memory CD4+ T cells sorted from blood. According to the study, the label for this sample's cell subset or site signals: CD45RA-negative fraction.

Here the CDR3 is given as CASSPGLAVYNEQFF. The nucleotide sequence reads as follows: TGTGCCAGCAGTCCAGGACTAGCGGTCTACAATGAGCAGTTCTTC. The rearranged segments are TRBV11-2 and TRBJ2-1, with 10 middle bases fitting TRBD2. V loses 6 bases at its end and J loses 3 bases; junction bases beyond the gene matches: 5. In the germline V gene, CDR1 corresponds to SGHAT and CDR2 to FQNNGV. The CDR3 sequence holds 15 residues, the cysteine and phenylalanine included. Only CDR3 DNA is held: 45 bases, read in frame from base 1.